Shown below are 10 T cell receptor beta chains from a single sample sequenced in a study of T cells after posttransplantation cyclophosphamide. Using immunoSEQ multiplex PCR, the repertoire was profiled, and TCRdb retains in-frame clones only, with some absent. The sample presents 30,000 to 40,000 clones, none singletons. The sequenced sample was PBMCs. These receptors came from a man aged 50-60 years in good health, CMV-negative, and a related stem cell transplant donor.

This clone was seen more than once but under ten times. This chain joins TRBV9 and TRBJ2-5; a weak D match, TRBD1 (7 bases). CDR1 and CDR2 (germline): SGDLS, YYNGEE. This CDR3 contains 16 residues. V lost 0 bases, J lost 5 bases, and 17 bases lay in between. The CDR3 reads CASSVAGQGGSETQYF. In DNA form, the CDR3 reads TGTGCCAGCAGCGTAGCCGGGCAGGGGGGAAGTGAGACCCAGTACTTC. Drawing the rest from reference TRBV9 and TRBJ2-5, the complete variable domain is DSGVTQTPKHLITATGQRVTLRCSPRSGDLSVYWYQQSLDQGLQFLIQYYNGEERAKGNILERFSAQQFPDLHSELNLSSLELGDSALYFCASSVAGQGGSETQYFGPGTRLLVL.

This clone was seen a few times. The CDR3 ends on some other residue instead of the conserved phenylalanine or tryptophan, so this is likely a read error. V is TRBV9 and J is TRBJ1-2; 11 positions agree with TRBD1. Trimming took 4 bases from V and 2 from J; bases not matched to a gene: 4. The V gene's germline CDR1 is SGDLS and CDR2 YYNGEE. The CDR3 loop spans 15 amino acids. This chain's CDR3 is CASSLGQGANYGYTL. The DNA for the CDR3 is TGTGCCAGCAGCCTTGGACAGGGGGCAAACTATGGCTACACCCTC.

This clone was counted ten times or more. This chain connects TRBV19 to TRBJ2-7, with D perhaps matching TRBD2 (6 bases). Trimming took off 5 bases at V and 1 base at J, with 15 bases between the two ends. Germline CDR1 reads LNHDA; CDR2 reads SQIVND (reference sequence). The CDR3 covers 15 residues. The CDR3 region is CASSAVQEGSYEQYF. CDR3 nucleotides: TGTGCCAGTAGTGCGGTACAGGAGGGGTCCTACGAGCAGTACTTC.

This clone was found many times. The V call is TRBV19, the J call TRBJ1-1; D is unresolved. Trimming pared 3 bases from V and 7 bases from J, leaving 9 bases between. The length of the CDR3 is 12 residues. The germline V gene has CDR1 LNHDA and CDR2 SQIVND (reference sequence). CDR3 nucleotides: TGTGCCAGTAGTATGGAGCGGGGTGAAGCTTTCTTT. Translated: CASSMERGEAFF.

At least ten counts were recorded for this clone. This chain connects TRBV6-1 to TRBJ2-7; perhaps TRBD1 as D (5 bases). CDR1 and CDR2 from the germline V gene are MNHNS and SASEGT. The CDR3 runs to 13 residues. The V and J ends lost 7 bases and 4 bases respectively, with 14 bases between them. The CDR3 reads CASNPGFWYEQYF. CDR3 in DNA: TGTGCCAGCAATCCAGGGTTTTGGTACGAGCAGTACTTC.

Many counts were recorded for this clone. This chain links TRBV18 with TRBJ2-2; 7 bases are shared with TRBD1. Unmatched junction bases numbered 13, after V lost 4 bases and J lost 5 bases. CDR3 length: 17 amino acids. Germline values: CDR1 KGHSH, CDR2 LQKENI. In DNA, the CDR3 is TGTGCCAGCTCACAAACTCCGACAGGGTTACTAACCGGGGAGCTGTTTTTT. This translates into CASSQTPTGLLTGELFF.

This clone came up a few times. This chain links TRBV6-6 with TRBJ2-5, with 7 nucleotides matching TRBD1. The DNA end lines up better with TRBJ2-7; the J call may be wrong. CDR3 size: 15 residues. Germline V CDR1 and CDR2: MNHNY, SVGAGI (reference sequence). CDR3 in amino acids: CASTKDREFRYEQYF. The DNA for the CDR3 is TGTGCCAGCACCAAAGACAGGGAGTTTCGGTACGAGCAGTACTTC.

This clone was detected a few times. This chain's CDR3 is CATSPFGLGLTDTQYF. The DNA for the CDR3 is TGTGCCACGTCTCCCTTTGGGCTTGGTCTTACAGATACGCAGTATTTT. The chain combines TRBV7-3 with TRBJ2-3; no reliable D call. This CDR3 contains 16 residues. V lost 10 bases and J lost 3, with 23 bases in between. The germline V gene has CDR1 SGHTA and CDR2 FQGTGA.

Many counts were recorded for this clone. V usage is TRBV6-6 and J usage is TRBJ2-6, with a weak D call TRBD1 (5 bases). CDR3 length: 16 residues. Germline CDR1 and CDR2: MNHNY and SVGAGI (reference sequence). The V and J ends lost 7 bases and 0 bases respectively, with 13 bases between them. The CDR3 nucleotides read TGTGCCAGCATCAAAGGACAAGGCTCTGGGGCCAACGTCCTGACTTTC. Translation: CASIKGQGSGANVLTF.

This clone appeared many times. This chain connects TRBV7-8 to TRBJ2-3; possibly TRBD2 for D (5 bases). Between the trimmed V and J ends, which lost 5 bases and 4 bases, there was a span of 13 bases. CDR1 is SGHVS and CDR2 is FQNEAQ in the germline V gene. This CDR3 region has 14 residues. As DNA, the CDR3 is TGTGCCAGCAGCCCTAGTACGGACTCAGATACGCAGTATTTT. Translating gives CASSPSTDSDTQYF.